This TCR beta chain was observed in a study of PD-L1 blockade in urothelial cancer. Study details: Blood analysis occurred 3 weeks (second dose) and 6 weeks after treatment start. Among blood samples, the median T cell count was about 130,000.

Repertoires were generated with immunoSEQ multiplex PCR, while TCRdb's copy carries only in-frame clones and drops some. The sample holds tens of thousands of clones; 85% to 90% are singletons and the top ten take over 13%. CDR3 length: 15 residues. CDR1 and CDR2 from the germline V gene are MNHNY and SVGAGI (reference sequence). The junction had 5 bases not matched to a gene; V was cut back by 2 bases and J by 1 base. This clone has just a few counts. Indicated time point: pretreatment peripheral blood. The patients had locally advanced or metastatic urothelial carcinoma. Sampling of each patient yielded between 1 and 8 specimens, collected pretreatment and on-treatment.

The specimen comprised PBMCs, sampled around atezolizumab (anti-PD-L1) treatment. The chain recombines TRBV6-6 with TRBJ2-7; 7 nucleotides match TRBD2. The receptor was isolated from a man aged 55 to 70 with urothelial cancer. The CDR3 sequence is CASSYDSSGSYEQYF. The CDR3 nucleotides are TGTGCCAGCAGTTACGATAGTAGCGGGTCCTACGAGCAGTACTTC.